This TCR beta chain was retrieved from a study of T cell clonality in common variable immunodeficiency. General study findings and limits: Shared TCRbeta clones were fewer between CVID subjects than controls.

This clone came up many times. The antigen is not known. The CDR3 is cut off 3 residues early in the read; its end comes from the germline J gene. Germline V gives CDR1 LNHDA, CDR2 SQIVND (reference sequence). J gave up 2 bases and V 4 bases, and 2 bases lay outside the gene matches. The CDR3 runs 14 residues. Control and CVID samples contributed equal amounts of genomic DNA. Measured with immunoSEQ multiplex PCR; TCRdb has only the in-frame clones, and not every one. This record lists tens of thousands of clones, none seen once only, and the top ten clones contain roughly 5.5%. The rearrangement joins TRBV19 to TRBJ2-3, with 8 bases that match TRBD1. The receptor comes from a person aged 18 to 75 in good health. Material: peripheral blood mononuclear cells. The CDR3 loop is CASSTGGNTDTQYF. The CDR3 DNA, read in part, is TGTGCCAGTAGTACAGGGGGCAACACAGATACG.